A selection of T cell receptor beta chains follows, all from one sample in a study of shared clonotypes between healthy human individuals. Sequencing was performed with immunoSEQ multiplex PCR; in TCRdb, only in-frame clones are kept and a portion is missing. The table includes some 2 million clones, 85% to 95% detected once. Sequencing input: naive CD4+ T cells sorted from blood. These receptors were collected from a man between 18 and 29 years old in good health. The CDR3 runs from the conserved cysteine through the conserved F or W. D genes are given only for firm matches. Clone size, where shown, is once, few, many, or a class for clones that have expanded.

TRBJ2-7	TRBV10-2	NA	NA	CASSRDYEQYF	TGCGCCAGCAGTCGGGATTACGAGCAGTACTTC
TRBJ2-5	TRBV7-2	NA	NA	CASSLGFGEETQYF	TGTGCCAGCAGCTTGGGATTCGGGGAAGAGACCCAGTACTTC
TRBJ2-5	TRBV19	NA	TRBD2	CASGTRIQETQYF	TGTGCCAGCGGGACTAGAATTCAAGAGACCCAGTACTTC
TRBJ2-1	TRBV29-1	once	TRBD2	CSVVRLAGANEQFF	TGCAGCGTTGTGCGACTAGCGGGAGCCAATGAGCAGTTCTTC
TRBJ2-5	TRBV6-5	once	NA	CASSRGPGETQYF	TGTGCCAGCAGTAGGGGCCCTGGGGAGACCCAGTACTTC
TRBJ1-2	TRBV13	NA	NA	CASTSLRVGYTF	TGTGCCAGCACCTCTCTCAGGGTGGGCTACACCTTC
TRBJ1-2	TRBV4-1	NA	NA	CASSQAGASGNYGYTF	TGCGCCAGCAGCCAAGCAGGGGCCTCGGGTAACTATGGCTACACCTTC
TRBJ2-1	TRBV9	NA	TRBD1	CASSPGQGAYNEQFF	TGTGCCAGCAGCCCGGGACAGGGGGCTTACAATGAGCAGTTCTTC
TRBJ2-2	TRBV28	NA	NA	CASITPGALTGELFF	TGTGCCAGCATAACGCCGGGGGCGCTAACCGGGGAGCTGTTTTTT
TRBJ2-5	TRBV19	NA	NA	CASSMDLGRKTQYF	TGTGCCAGTAGTATGGATTTGGGGAGGAAGACCCAGTACTTC
TRBJ2-1	TRBV11-2	NA	NA	CASSQTTGSYNEQFF	TGTGCCAGCAGCCAAACCACAGGGTCCTACAATGAGCAGTTCTTC
TRBJ2-3	TRBV10-3	NA	TRBD1	CAITAGQGYTDTQYF	TGTGCCATCACCGCCGGACAGGGCTACACAGATACGCAGTATTTT
TRBJ1-3	TRBV6-5	NA	TRBD1	CASSRTGGSGNTIYF	TGTGCCAGCAGTCGAACAGGGGGTTCTGGAAACACCATATATTTT
TRBJ2-5	TRBV2	NA	TRBD2	CASSSSTSGKGETQYF	TGTGCCAGCAGTTCCTCGACTAGCGGGAAAGGAGAGACCCAGTACTTC
TRBJ1-6	TRBV5-6	NA	NA	CASSLGVMINSPLHF	TGTGCCAGCAGCTTGGGGGTAATGATTAATTCACCCCTCCACTTT
TRBJ2-7	TRBV4-1	NA	NA	CASSRTAGYEQYF	TGCGCCAGCAGCCGTACCGCAGGGTACGAGCAGTACTTC
TRBJ2-5	TRBV18	NA	NA	CASSPSVQETQYF	TGTGCCAGCTCACCATCTGTTCAAGAGACCCAGTACTTC
TRBJ1-1	TRBV29-1	NA	NA	CSVTLGTEAFF	TGCAGCGTTACGTTGGGCACTGAAGCTTTCTTT
TRBJ1-2	TRBV28	NA	TRBD1	CASSTGGDPHGYTF	TGTGCCAGCAGTACAGGGGGCGATCCTCATGGCTACACCTTC
TRBJ2-1	TRBV5-4	NA	TRBD1	CASSFLTGGGYNEQFF	TGTGCCAGCAGCTTCCTGACAGGGGGTGGCTACAATGAGCAGTTCTTC
TRBJ2-5	TRBV30	once	TRBD2	CAWSGTSGRPVETQYF	TGTGCCTGGAGTGGGACTAGCGGGAGGCCCGTTGAGACCCAGTACTTC
TRBJ1-5	TRBV7-3	once	TRBD1	CASSLDGGDSDSNQPQHF	TGTGCCAGCAGCTTAGATGGTGGGGACAGTGATAGCAATCAGCCCCAGCATTTT
TRBJ1-3	TRBV6-5	NA	NA	CASSSWGSGNTIYF	TGTGCCAGCAGTTCCTGGGGTTCTGGAAACACCATATATTTT
TRBJ1-5	TRBV29-1	once	NA	CSVASGDSNQPQHF	TGCAGCGTGGCCTCAGGGGATAGCAATCAGCCCCAGCATTTT
TRBJ1-2	TRBV30	NA	TRBD1	CAWSNLQGSLGYTF	TGTGCCTGGAGCAACCTACAGGGGAGCCTTGGCTACACCTTC
TRBJ2-1	TRBV2	NA	TRBD1	CASSGQGLPNEQFF	TGTGCCAGCAGTGGACAGGGTCTTCCCAATGAGCAGTTCTTC
TRBJ1-5	TRBV6-5	NA	TRBD1	CASSSGQRSNQPQHF	TGTGCCAGCAGTTCGGGACAGAGAAGCAATCAGCCCCAGCATTTT
TRBJ1-2	TRBV6-1	NA	NA	CASSESDYGYTF	TGTGCCAGCAGTGAATCTGACTATGGCTACACCTTC
TRBJ1-4	TRBV5-1	once	NA	CASSRVTLGTNEKLFF	TGCGCCAGCAGCCGCGTGACTCTCGGAACTAATGAAAAACTGTTTTTT
TRBJ1-1	TRBV5-4	few	TRBD1	CASSFGDRVTEAFF	TGTGCCAGCAGCTTCGGGGACAGGGTCACTGAAGCTTTCTTT
TRBJ1-1	TRBV7-9	NA	NA	CASSYDTGLNTEAFF	TGTGCCAGCAGCTATGACACAGGGTTGAACACTGAAGCTTTCTTT